The 24 T cell receptor beta chains in this list originate from one sample, sequenced in a study of cytomegalovirus exposure and HLA in healthy donors. PCR involved 60 Vbeta and 13 Jbeta primers. Generated by immunoSEQ multiplex PCR, the TCRdb table keeps only in-frame clones and is missing some. Of around 100,000 clones in the sample, around two thirds are singletons; the top ten hold less than 4.5%. The sequencing input was PBMCs. These receptors originate from a man between 25 and 39 years old in good health and CMV-seropositive.

This clone was seen at least ten times. V gene TRBV6-1 combines with J gene TRBJ2-7, with D maybe TRBD2 (6 bases). V lost 0 bases to trimming and J lost 5 bases, with 14 bases between them. The CDR3 is 15 amino acids. Germline assignment: CDR1 MNHNS and CDR2 SASEGT. For the CDR3, the DNA is TGTGCCAGCAGTGAAGCCCACGGGGGTAGGCACGAGCAGTACTTC. Its protein product is CASSEAHGGRHEQYF.

The chain has TRBV18 and TRBJ1-1, with 11 bases that match TRBD1. Trimming took 4 bases from V and 7 from J; bases not matched to a gene: 5. Per the germline V gene, CDR1 is KGHSH and CDR2 is LQKENI. The CDR3 totals 14 residues. CDR3 nucleotides: TGTGCCAGCTCACAAGGACAGGGGGCCATTGAAGCTTTCTTT. This sequence encodes CASSQGQGAIEAFF.

The sample holds a few counts of this clone. The CDR3 DNA is TGTGCCAGCAGTGAAGCGGCTGCAACTAATGAAAAACTGTTTTTT. It encodes CASSEAAATNEKLFF. The V call is TRBV6-1, the J call TRBJ1-4; D is uncertain. The CDR3 contains 15 residues. Germline values: CDR1 MNHNS, CDR2 SASEGT. V shed 0 bases and J shed 0 bases, with 5 bases lying between them.

The chain combines TRBV7-8 with TRBJ1-1; 7 bases align to TRBD1. CDR3 length: 14 amino acids. The V gene's germline CDR1 is SGHVS and CDR2 FQNEAQ. V shed 6 bases, J shed 6 bases, and the junction held 10 bases outside the gene matches. The CDR3 DNA is TGTGCCAGCAGTCCTATCGACAGGGTTGCTGAAGCTTTCTTT. This sequence encodes CASSPIDRVAEAFF.

V is TRBV7-9 and J is TRBJ2-7; no clear D. The germline V gene has CDR1 SEHNR and CDR2 FQNEAQ (reference sequence). Trimming took 4 bases from V and 3 from J, leaving 7 bases between them. This CDR3 comprises 12 residues. CDR3: CASSSENYEQYF. CDR3 nucleotides: TGTGCCAGCAGCTCCGAGAACTACGAGCAGTACTTC.

This chain connects TRBV7-2 to TRBJ1-2, with TRBD1 as a possible D gene (6 bases). The CDR3 is 14 amino acids. Germline loops: CDR1 SGHTA, CDR2 FQGNSA. V gave up 1 base and J gave up 8 bases, with 14 bases separating them. The chain's CDR3 is CASSLGGGREGYTF. The DNA for the CDR3 is TGTGCCAGCAGCTTAGGTGGGGGCCGTGAGGGCTACACCTTC.

The rearrangement links TRBV5-6 to TRBJ2-5; D may be TRBD2 (5 bases). The J call may be mistaken, given a closer DNA end match to TRBJ2-7. The CDR3 is 14 amino acids. In germline, CDR1 is SGHDT, CDR2 YYEEEE. In nucleotides, the CDR3 is TGTGCCAGCAGCTTACTGGGAGCCGAGTACGAGCAGTACTTC. It codes for CASSLLGAEYEQYF.

The V and J genes are TRBV5-1 and TRBJ2-7; 11 bases agree with TRBD1. The V segment lost 7 bases and the J segment 3 bases; nucleotides outside the gene matches: 0. Looked up from germline, CDR1 is SGHRS and CDR2 is YFSETQ. This CDR3 has 12 amino acids. CDR3 residues: CASGTGGYEQYF. The CDR3 coding sequence is TGCGCCAGCGGGACAGGGGGCTACGAGCAGTACTTC. Full variable domain (rest looked up from reference TRBV5-1 and TRBJ2-7): KAGVTQTPRYLIKTRGQQVTLSCSPISGHRSVSWYQQTPGQGLQFLFEYFSETQRNKGNFPGRFSGRQFSNSRSEMNVSTLELGDSALYLCASGTGGYEQYFGPGTRLTVT.

The J gene is TRBJ2-3, the V gene TRBV11-3; tentative D call: TRBD1 (5 bases). Germline CDR1 and CDR2: SGHNT and YENEEA. The CDR3 covers 15 residues. Trimming took 0 bases from V and 8 from J, leaving 15 bases between them. DNA for the CDR3: TGTGCCAGCAGCTTAGATGGGGCTGGCGCCGGTACGCAGTATTTT. Protein sequence: CASSLDGAGAGTQYF.

This chain uses TRBV2 with TRBJ1-1, with unresolved D. Germline V gene data show CDR1 as SNHLY and CDR2 as FYNNEI. The CDR3 runs 12 residues. V shed 4 bases and J shed 10 bases, with 13 bases lying between them. CDR3 sequence: CASSVGSLGAFF. In nucleotides, the CDR3 is TGTGCCAGCAGTGTCGGGTCTTTGGGAGCTTTCTTT.

Remarks on this clone: Compared with germline, one end of the junction differs, possibly owing to a read error. The chain joins TRBV7-7 to TRBJ2-2; perhaps TRBD1 as D (5 bases). Germline lookup yields CDR1 SSHAT and CDR2 FNYEAQ (reference sequence). This CDR3 contains 15 residues. CDR3 protein: CASSLLAGSTGELFF. The CDR3 bases are TGTGCTAGCAGCTTATTGGCAGGGTCCACCGGGGAGCTGTTTTTT.

The J gene is TRBJ1-1, the V gene TRBV7-9; D is perhaps TRBD1 (6 bases). The CDR3 sequence is 15 residues long. Per germline, CDR1 SEHNR and CDR2 FQNEAQ (reference sequence). V was pared by 2 bases and J by 3 bases, with 13 bases between. The CDR3 region is CASSLPGGADTEAFF. Here the CDR3 DNA reads TGTGCCAGCAGCTTACCCGGGGGGGCCGACACTGAAGCTTTCTTT.

This clone was picked up a small number of times. This chain joins TRBV5-6 and TRBJ1-3; TRBD1 is a possible D gene (5 bases). V lost 4 bases, J lost 2 bases, and 10 bases lay in between. The CDR3 covers 14 residues. Germline-derived CDR1 and CDR2 are SGHDT and YYEEEE. CDR3 DNA sequence: TGTGCCAGCAGCCCACAGGTGACTGGAAACACCATATATTTT. It is translated as CASSPQVTGNTIYF.

The J gene is TRBJ1-3, the V gene TRBV30; D gene uncertain. The CDR3 spans 13 residues. The germline CDR1 and CDR2 sequences are GTSNPN and SVGIG (reference sequence). Trimming shortened V by 8 bases and J by 0 bases, and 11 bases separated the two germline ends. The CDR3 DNA reads as TGTGCCCGGTTAAGCCCCTCTGGAAACACCATATATTTT. Amino acids: CARLSPSGNTIYF.

This rearrangement joins TRBV5-1 to TRBJ2-7; TRBD1 aligns across 12 bases. Per the germline V gene, CDR1 is SGHRS and CDR2 is YFSETQ. V gave up 0 bases and J gave up 5 bases; unmatched junction bases: 3. CDR3 length: 15 amino acids. DNA for the CDR3: TGCGCCAGCAGCTTGGGTGGGACAGGGGGCCACGAGCAGTACTTC. This codes for CASSLGGTGGHEQYF.

This chain links TRBV19 with TRBJ1-1; possible D gene TRBD1, 6 bases. Trimming shortened V by 5 bases and J by 12 bases, and 16 bases separated the two germline ends. The CDR3 extends over 12 amino acids. Germline V lookup: CDR1 LNHDA, CDR2 SQIVND (reference sequence). The CDR3 reads CASSGYGQRTFF. The CDR3 DNA reads TGTGCCAGTAGTGGATACGGACAGAGAACTTTCTTT. The full variable domain, with the rest looked up from reference TRBV19 and TRBJ1-1, is DGGITQSPKYLFRKEGQNVTLSCEQNLNHDAMYWYRQDPGQGLRLIYYSQIVNDFQKGDIAEGYSVSREKKESFPLTVTSAQKNPTAFYLCASSGYGQRTFFGQGTRLTVV.

This chain connects TRBV5-1 to TRBJ2-2, with D possibly TRBD1 on 5 matching bases. Trimming shortened V by 4 bases and J by 5 bases, and 9 bases separated the two germline ends. CDR1 and CDR2 (germline): SGHRS, YFSETQ. This CDR3 region has 13 residues. The CDR3 is CASSGRQTGELFF. The CDR3 bases are TGCGCCAGCAGCGGAAGACAGACCGGGGAGCTGTTTTTT.

This sequence joins TRBV27 and TRBJ1-1; tentative D call: TRBD1 (6 bases). This CDR3 spans 15 amino acids. Per the germline V gene, CDR1 is MNHEY and CDR2 is SMNVEV (reference sequence). Trimming removed 5 bases at V and 6 bases at J, with 19 bases between. CDR3 bases: TGTGCCAGCAGTCCCCTTCGAGGGGGGGTGCCTGAAGCTTTCTTT. Protein sequence: CASSPLRGGVPEAFF.

V and J are TRBV7-9 and TRBJ2-3; 11 bases line up with TRBD1. In germline, CDR1 is SEHNR, CDR2 FQNEAQ (reference sequence). The CDR3 has 15 amino acids. V was clipped by 8 bases and J by 1 base; unmatched bases: 5. CDR3 region: CASGPGQGGTDTQYF. The CDR3 bases are TGTGCCAGCGGTCCGGGACAGGGGGGCACAGATACGCAGTATTTT. The full variable domain, in which reference TRBV7-9 and TRBJ2-3 provide the parts outside the CDR3, is DTGVSQNPRHKITKRGQNVTFRCDPISEHNRLYWYRQTLGQGPEFLTYFQNEAQLEKSRLLSDRFSAERPKGSFSTLEIQRTEQGDSAMYLCASGPGQGGTDTQYFGPGTRLTVL.

The chain uses TRBV10-3 and TRBJ1-1; 11 bases map to TRBD1. V trimming: 6 bases; J trimming: 3 bases; junction bases outside the gene matches: 9. CDR3 length equals 16 residues. Per germline, CDR1 ENHRY and CDR2 SYGVKD. This CDR3 is CAISRTGGVGDTEAFF. DNA for the CDR3: TGTGCCATCAGCAGGACAGGGGGCGTCGGGGACACTGAAGCTTTCTTT.

This chain connects TRBV4-3 to TRBJ2-7; TRBD1 might be the D (6 bases). The V and J ends lost 3 bases and 12 bases respectively, with 18 bases between them. The CDR3 consists of 13 residues. Looked up from germline, CDR1 is LGHNA and CDR2 is YSLEER. The CDR3 here is CASSQGRDTPLYF. CDR3 nucleotides: TGCGCCAGCAGCCAGGGACGGGACACCCCGTTGTACTTC.

The rearrangement uses TRBV5-1 and TRBJ2-1; TRBD1 aligns across 9 bases. V trimming: 3 bases; J trimming: 1 base; junction bases outside the gene matches: 5. CDR3 length: 16 residues. CDR1 is SGHRS and CDR2 is YFSETQ in the germline V gene. The CDR3 here is CASSYMTGGSYNEQFF. The CDR3 bases are TGCGCCAGCAGCTATATGACAGGGGGATCCTACAATGAGCAGTTCTTC.

The J gene is TRBJ1-6, the V gene TRBV11-2; 10 positions match TRBD1. CDR1 is SGHAT, CDR2 FQNNGV, per germline. This CDR3 is 17 amino acids long. Trimming cost V 2 bases and J 7 bases; bases outside gene matches: 8. The CDR3 here is CASSLSRQGAGNSPLHF. CDR3 DNA sequence: TGTGCCAGCAGCTTATCGAGACAGGGGGCGGGAAATTCACCCCTCCACTTT.

The chain links TRBV6-6 to TRBJ2-7; 9 nucleotides match TRBD2. Germline CDR1 is MNHNY and CDR2 is SVGAGI (reference sequence). After removal of 5 bases from V and 4 bases from J, the junction contained 9 bases not matched to a gene. The CDR3 spans 15 residues. CDR3 protein: CASSPLAGGQYEQYF. The CDR3 DNA reads as TGTGCCAGCAGTCCATTGGCGGGGGGGCAGTACGAGCAGTACTTC.